The rows below give T cell receptor beta chains drawn from one sample of a study of blood T cells in healthy people across ages. A single record per CDR3 protein comes from TCRdb applying MiXCR to the 5' RACE reads. The sample consists of about 1,000,000 distinct CDR3 sequences, 35% to 50% of them appearing once. Sequenced: blood. The receptor source for this set is a woman in her fifties or sixties in good health. CDR3s include the opening cysteine and the closing phenylalanine or tryptophan. A D gene is named only where the DNA matches it firmly. Only some rows state a clone size, as once, few, many or a class for expanded clones.

d_gene	abundance	j_gene	v_gene	CDR3aa	CDR3nt
-	few	TRBJ2-7	TRBV12-3/TRBV12-4	CASSFSGPDYEQYF	TGTGCCAGCAGTTTTTCAGGCCCAGACTACGAGCAGTACTTC
-	-	TRBJ2-7	TRBV11-1	CASSFRGSGEQYF	TGTGCCAGCAGCTTCAGGGGAAGCGGCGAGCAGTACTTC
TRBD2	few	TRBJ2-3	TRBV6-6	CASSLSLAGVTDTQYF	TGTGCCAGCAGTCTCTCACTAGCGGGAGTTACAGATACGCAGTATTTT
-	few	TRBJ2-5	TRBV20-1	CSASITSQVETQYF	TGCAGTGCCAGCATAACTAGCCAGGTAGAGACCCAGTACTTC
TRBD2	-	TRBJ2-1	TRBV7-2	CASSLAPGGGGPYNEQFF	TGTGCCAGCAGCTTAGCCCCTGGGGGGGGAGGTCCGTACAATGAGCAGTTCTTC
TRBD1	-	TRBJ2-6	TRBV6-2/TRBV6-3	CASSPDRFPANVLTF	TGTGCCAGCAGTCCGGACAGGTTTCCGGCCAACGTCCTGACTTTC
TRBD2	-	TRBJ2-7	TRBV12-3/TRBV12-4	CASSFISGSNYNEQYF	TGTGCCAGCAGTTTTATTAGCGGGAGTAACTACAATGAGCAGTACTTC
TRBD2	-	TRBJ2-1	TRBV10-3	CAISVSGSPYNEQFF	TGTGCCATCAGTGTAAGCGGGAGTCCCTACAATGAGCAGTTCTTC
-	-	TRBJ1-2	TRBV10-1	CASRVLGGANYGYTF	TGCGCCAGCAGGGTACTCGGGGGCGCTAACTATGGCTACACCTTC
-	-	TRBJ2-7	TRBV6-1	CASKPSRLADEQYF	TGTGCCAGCAAACCCAGTCGGTTAGCCGACGAGCAGTACTTC